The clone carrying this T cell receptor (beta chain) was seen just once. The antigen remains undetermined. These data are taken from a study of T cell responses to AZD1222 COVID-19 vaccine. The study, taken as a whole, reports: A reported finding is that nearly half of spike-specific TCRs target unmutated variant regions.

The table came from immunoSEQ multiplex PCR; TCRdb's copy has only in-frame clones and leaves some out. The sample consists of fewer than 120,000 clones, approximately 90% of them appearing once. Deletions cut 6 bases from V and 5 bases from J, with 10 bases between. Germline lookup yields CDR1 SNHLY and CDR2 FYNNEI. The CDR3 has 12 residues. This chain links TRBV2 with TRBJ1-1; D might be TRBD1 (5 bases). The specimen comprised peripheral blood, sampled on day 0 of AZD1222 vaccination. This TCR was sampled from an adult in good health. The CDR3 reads CASSLWGTEAFF. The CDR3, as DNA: TGTGCCAGCAGCCTTTGGGGGACTGAAGCTTTCTTT.